These T cell receptor beta chains were read from a single sample in a study of T cells after yellow fever vaccination. TCRdb re-analysed the 5' RACE reads in MiXCR, keeping a single row per CDR3 protein. In the table there are 50,000 to 65,000 distinct CDR3 sequences, about 6.6% of which are singletons. This sample comprised CD8+ T cells not binding an NS4B(214-222) dextramer, sorted from PBMCs, obtained approximately 47 days after the first yellow fever vaccination. The source is a man in his late teens or twenties who received the YFV17D yellow fever vaccine. The CDR3 runs from the conserved cysteine through the conserved F or W. The D gene is left open where the match is weak. Size values are once, few and many counts, or a class for expanded clones, and some rows have none.

TRBJ1-1,TRBD1,many,TRBV13,CASSPLRTGNPSEAFF,TGTGCCAGCAGCCCACTTCGGACAGGGAACCCCTCTGAAGCTTTCTTT
TRBJ1-1,-,few,TRBV6-5,CASSYSIGEGGLETEAFF,TGTGCCAGCAGTTACTCGATTGGCGAGGGGGGGCTAGAAACTGAAGCTTTCTTT
TRBJ1-2,-,many,TRBV27,CASSFGGGDYGYTF,TGTGCCAGCAGTTTTGGGGGGGGTGACTATGGCTACACCTTC
TRBJ1-5,-,many,TRBV7-2,CASSLMAGMNQPQHF,TGTGCCAGCAGCTTAATGGCAGGGATGAATCAGCCCCAGCATTTT
TRBJ1-1,TRBD1,few,TRBV27,CASSSGVTGGAEATEAFF,TGTGCCAGCAGTTCGGGAGTGACAGGGGGTGCGGAGGCCACTGAAGCTTTCTTT
TRBJ2-3,-,many,TRBV29-1,CSVEGGVTDTQYF,TGCAGCGTCGAGGGGGGGGTAACAGATACGCAGTATTTT
TRBJ2-6,-,few,TRBV7-2,CASSLAHPGANVLTF,TGTGCCAGCAGCCTGGCGCATCCTGGGGCCAACGTCCTGACTTTC
TRBJ1-2,TRBD1,many,TRBV12-3/TRBV12-4,CASRGQGTQLWGYTF,TGTGCCAGCAGAGGACAGGGGACTCAGCTATGGGGCTACACCTTC
TRBJ2-3,-,-,TRBV12-2,CASRLVMGLGTDTQYF,TGTGCAAGTCGCTTAGTAATGGGGCTCGGCACAGATACGCAGTATTTT
TRBJ2-2,-,many,TRBV10-3,CAIGRHTGELFF,TGTGCCATCGGGCGGCATACCGGGGAGCTGTTTTTT
TRBJ2-6,-,few,TRBV4-2,CASSQDNNSGANVLTF,TGTGCCAGCAGCCAAGATAACAACTCTGGGGCCAACGTCCTGACTTTC
TRBJ2-7,-,few,TRBV5-5,CASSLADYEQYF,TGTGCCAGCAGCTTGGCGGACTACGAGCAGTACTTC
TRBJ2-5,-,many,TRBV7-7,CASSPARRYQETQYF,TGTGCTAGCAGCCCCGCAAGGAGATACCAAGAGACCCAGTACTTC
TRBJ1-4,-,few,TRBV5-6,CASSLTRLLNEKLFF,TGTGCCAGCAGCTTGACACGGCTTTTAAATGAAAAACTGTTTTTT
TRBJ1-1,-,-,TRBV11-2,CASSPRGDSRHTEAFF,TGTGCCAGCAGTCCCCGGGGGGACTCGCGGCACACTGAAGCTTTCTTT
TRBJ1-5,TRBD1,few,TRBV12-3/TRBV12-4,CASRAGTGGPQPQHF,TGTGCCAGCAGGGCCGGGACAGGGGGTCCTCAGCCCCAGCATTTT
TRBJ2-3,TRBD2,many,TRBV6-5,CASTGGLAADTQYF,TGTGCCAGCACCGGAGGACTAGCAGCCGATACGCAGTATTTT
TRBJ2-5,-,many,TRBV7-6,CASSLGYLETQYF,TGTGCCAGCAGCTTAGGTTACTTGGAGACCCAGTACTTC
TRBJ2-5,-,few,TRBV7-9,CASSWTSQETQYF,TGTGCCAGCAGCTGGACATCCCAAGAGACCCAGTACTTC
TRBJ2-3,-,-,TRBV6-1,CASRGGSLVVGPRNTDTQYF,TGTGCCAGCAGGGGGGGAAGTCTGGTCGTAGGTCCTCGAAACACAGATACGCAGTATTTT
TRBJ2-5,TRBD2,many,TRBV15,CATSRGLLAGGPEETQYF,TGTGCCACCAGCAGAGGCTTACTAGCGGGGGGGCCAGAAGAGACCCAGTACTTC
TRBJ2-4,-,many,TRBV6-2/TRBV6-3,CASSYPAALAKNIQYF,TGTGCCAGCAGTTACCCAGCGGCACTAGCCAAAAACATTCAGTACTTC
TRBJ1-1,-,-,TRBV4-3,CASSQGASGHDNTEAFF,TGCGCCAGCAGCCAAGGGGCCTCGGGACATGATAACACTGAAGCTTTCTTT
TRBJ2-2,-,many,TRBV5-6,CASRFGNTGELFF,TGTGCCAGCAGGTTCGGAAACACCGGGGAGCTGTTTTTT
TRBJ1-1,-,-,TRBV11-2,CASSLSEAEAFF,TGTGCCAGCAGCTTATCCGAGGCTGAAGCTTTCTTT
TRBJ1-5,-,-,TRBV3-1,CASSQGRTSRYSNQPQHF,TGTGCCTCCAGCCAGGGCAGGACGAGTAGATATAGCAATCAGCCCCAGCATTTC
TRBJ1-2,-,-,TRBV5-6,CASSLAGGLWNGYTF,TGTGCCAGCAGCTTGGCGGGGGGGCTTTGGAATGGCTACACCTTC
TRBJ2-1,-,few,TRBV15,CATSREGGSYNEQFF,TGTGCCACCAGCAGAGAAGGGGGATCCTACAATGAGCAGTTCTTC
TRBJ1-1,-,-,TRBV20-1,CSARGWEAFF,TGCAGTGCTAGAGGATGGGAGGCTTTCTTT
TRBJ1-1,-,many,TRBV7-9,CASSLARGIEAFF,TGTGCCAGCAGCTTAGCGAGAGGGATTGAAGCTTTCTTT
TRBJ2-1,-,many,TRBV5-1,CASSFTSSYNEQFF,TGCGCCAGCAGCTTTACTAGCTCCTACAATGAGCAGTTCTTC
TRBJ2-3,-,-,TRBV5-1,CASSLGTTSTDTQYF,TGCGCCAGCAGCTTGGGCACTACTAGCACAGATACGCAGTATTTT
TRBJ1-4,-,many,TRBV14,CASSQEAGRNEKLFF,TGTGCCAGCAGCCAAGAAGCGGGTCGCAATGAAAAACTGTTTTTT
TRBJ1-2,-,many,TRBV4-1,CASTPILRADRYTF,TGCGCCAGCACACCAATCCTCAGGGCAGATCGCTACACCTTC
TRBJ2-3,-,many,TRBV12-3/TRBV12-4,CASSPEGWQSTDTQYF,TGTGCCAGCAGCCCTGAGGGCTGGCAGAGCACAGATACGCAGTATTTT
TRBJ2-3,-,many,TRBV29-1,CSSRGDTQYF,TGCAGCTCAAGAGGGGATACGCAGTATTTT
TRBJ2-3,TRBD1,few,TRBV4-1,CASSQERGLRTDTQYF,TGCGCCAGCAGCCAAGAAAGGGGGCTGCGCACAGATACGCAGTATTTT
TRBJ2-3,-,medium-sized,TRBV2,CASSEVPGWDTQYF,TGTGCCAGCAGTGAAGTGCCAGGATGGGATACGCAGTATTTT
TRBJ2-6,TRBD1,-,TRBV5-1,CASSLGEDRGPGANVLTF,TGCGCCAGCAGCTTAGGGGAGGACAGGGGGCCTGGGGCCAACGTCCTGACTTTC
TRBJ1-2,-,-,TRBV7-9,CASSLNGQPYGYTF,TGTGCCAGCAGCTTAAACGGACAGCCCTATGGCTACACCTTC
TRBJ1-2,-,-,TRBV7-9,CASSLVGRYGYTF,TGTGCCAGCAGCTTAGTGGGGCGCTATGGCTACACCTTC
TRBJ2-1,-,few,TRBV5-1,CASSLATNNEQFF,TGCGCCAGCAGCTTGGCCACGAATAATGAGCAGTTCTTC
TRBJ2-5,-,many,TRBV12-3/TRBV12-4,CASSFTTAGETQYF,TGTGCCAGCAGTTTCACGACGGCGGGTGAGACCCAGTACTTC
TRBJ2-2,-,many,TRBV18,CASLRTGELFF,TGTGCCAGCTTAAGGACCGGGGAGCTGTTTTTT
TRBJ2-7,TRBD1,many,TRBV11-2,CASSSGQVPLEQYF,TGTGCCAGCAGCTCGGGACAGGTCCCCTTGGAGCAGTACTTC
TRBJ2-5,-,-,TRBV5-5,CASSPPTRSGETQYF,TGTGCCAGCAGCCCCCCTACTAGAAGCGGAGAGACCCAGTACTTC
TRBJ1-1,-,few,TRBV6-1,CASSLRPGNIEAFF,TGTGCCAGCTCCCTCCGACCAGGGAACATTGAAGCTTTCTTT
TRBJ1-2,TRBD1,many,TRBV7-6,CASSEDRGHGYTF,TGTGCCAGCAGCGAGGACAGGGGACATGGCTACACCTTC
TRBJ2-1,-,-,TRBV11-2,CASSTSGGAIEQFF,TGTGCCAGCAGCACATCAGGGGGGGCGATTGAGCAGTTCTTC
TRBJ2-7,-,many,TRBV10-1,CASSGLEGTYEQYF,TGCGCCAGCTCGGGACTCGAGGGCACCTACGAGCAGTACTTC
TRBJ2-3,TRBD2,-,TRBV11-2,CASSLSTSGGIAADTQYF,TGTGCCAGCAGCCTGTCTACTAGCGGGGGTATTGCTGCAGATACGCAGTATTTT
TRBJ2-5,TRBD1,many,TRBV27,CASRLTGVKTQYF,TGTGCCAGCAGGCTAACAGGGGTGAAGACCCAGTACTTC
TRBJ2-2,-,many,TRBV4-3,CASSQVVWGEGTGELFF,TGCGCCAGCAGCCAGGTAGTCTGGGGCGAAGGCACCGGGGAGCTGTTTTTT
TRBJ1-5,TRBD1,many,TRBV4-2,CASSSQGASNQPQHF,TGTGCCAGCAGCTCACAGGGGGCTAGCAATCAGCCCCAGCATTTT
TRBJ2-5,TRBD1,many,TRBV4-2,CASAQGQRGETQYF,TGTGCCAGCGCCCAGGGACAGAGGGGGGAGACCCAGTACTTC
TRBJ1-6,-,many,TRBV4-1,CASSQEAQGSNSPLHF,TGCGCCAGCAGCCAAGAAGCTCAAGGCAGTAATTCACCCCTCCACTTT
TRBJ1-5,-,many,TRBV4-1,CASSQGPNQPQHF,TGCGCCAGCAGCCAAGGGCCCAATCAGCCCCAGCATTTT